This T cell receptor beta chain was recorded in a study of control samples from healthy donors and cancer patients (dated by TCRdb to the early 2020s). Concerning this clone: No cognate antigen has been identified for it. No qualities accompany the bases; no much larger clone lies one base away.

The library was produced with the immunoSEQ multiplex PCR assay. TCRdb took over this immuneACCESS table, retaining in-frame rearrangements with V and J assigned. Such tables are incomplete; in checked studies, under half of the missing clones stem from an unresolved V gene, and the remainder is unexplained. The table for this sample lists 70,000 or so clones; around 94% of them were counted only once. The ten largest make up around 6.5% of the sample. Trimming removed 4 bases from V and 6 bases from J, leaving 12 bases between the germline ends. From the cysteine through the phenylalanine, the CDR3 covers 13 amino acids. CDR3 DNA only is kept here, 39 bases in frame from base 1. The germline V gene (reference sequence) specifies SEHNR as CDR1 and FQNEAQ as CDR2.

The sample comprised blood. The chain couples TRBV7-9 to TRBJ1-1; possibly the D gene is TRBD1, per 5 matching bases. The clonotype was recovered from a middle-aged woman in good health. The DNA reads as follows: TGTGCCAGCAGCTCGGGACTCGTGCCTGAAGCTTTCTTT. Translation gives CASSSGLVPEAFF.